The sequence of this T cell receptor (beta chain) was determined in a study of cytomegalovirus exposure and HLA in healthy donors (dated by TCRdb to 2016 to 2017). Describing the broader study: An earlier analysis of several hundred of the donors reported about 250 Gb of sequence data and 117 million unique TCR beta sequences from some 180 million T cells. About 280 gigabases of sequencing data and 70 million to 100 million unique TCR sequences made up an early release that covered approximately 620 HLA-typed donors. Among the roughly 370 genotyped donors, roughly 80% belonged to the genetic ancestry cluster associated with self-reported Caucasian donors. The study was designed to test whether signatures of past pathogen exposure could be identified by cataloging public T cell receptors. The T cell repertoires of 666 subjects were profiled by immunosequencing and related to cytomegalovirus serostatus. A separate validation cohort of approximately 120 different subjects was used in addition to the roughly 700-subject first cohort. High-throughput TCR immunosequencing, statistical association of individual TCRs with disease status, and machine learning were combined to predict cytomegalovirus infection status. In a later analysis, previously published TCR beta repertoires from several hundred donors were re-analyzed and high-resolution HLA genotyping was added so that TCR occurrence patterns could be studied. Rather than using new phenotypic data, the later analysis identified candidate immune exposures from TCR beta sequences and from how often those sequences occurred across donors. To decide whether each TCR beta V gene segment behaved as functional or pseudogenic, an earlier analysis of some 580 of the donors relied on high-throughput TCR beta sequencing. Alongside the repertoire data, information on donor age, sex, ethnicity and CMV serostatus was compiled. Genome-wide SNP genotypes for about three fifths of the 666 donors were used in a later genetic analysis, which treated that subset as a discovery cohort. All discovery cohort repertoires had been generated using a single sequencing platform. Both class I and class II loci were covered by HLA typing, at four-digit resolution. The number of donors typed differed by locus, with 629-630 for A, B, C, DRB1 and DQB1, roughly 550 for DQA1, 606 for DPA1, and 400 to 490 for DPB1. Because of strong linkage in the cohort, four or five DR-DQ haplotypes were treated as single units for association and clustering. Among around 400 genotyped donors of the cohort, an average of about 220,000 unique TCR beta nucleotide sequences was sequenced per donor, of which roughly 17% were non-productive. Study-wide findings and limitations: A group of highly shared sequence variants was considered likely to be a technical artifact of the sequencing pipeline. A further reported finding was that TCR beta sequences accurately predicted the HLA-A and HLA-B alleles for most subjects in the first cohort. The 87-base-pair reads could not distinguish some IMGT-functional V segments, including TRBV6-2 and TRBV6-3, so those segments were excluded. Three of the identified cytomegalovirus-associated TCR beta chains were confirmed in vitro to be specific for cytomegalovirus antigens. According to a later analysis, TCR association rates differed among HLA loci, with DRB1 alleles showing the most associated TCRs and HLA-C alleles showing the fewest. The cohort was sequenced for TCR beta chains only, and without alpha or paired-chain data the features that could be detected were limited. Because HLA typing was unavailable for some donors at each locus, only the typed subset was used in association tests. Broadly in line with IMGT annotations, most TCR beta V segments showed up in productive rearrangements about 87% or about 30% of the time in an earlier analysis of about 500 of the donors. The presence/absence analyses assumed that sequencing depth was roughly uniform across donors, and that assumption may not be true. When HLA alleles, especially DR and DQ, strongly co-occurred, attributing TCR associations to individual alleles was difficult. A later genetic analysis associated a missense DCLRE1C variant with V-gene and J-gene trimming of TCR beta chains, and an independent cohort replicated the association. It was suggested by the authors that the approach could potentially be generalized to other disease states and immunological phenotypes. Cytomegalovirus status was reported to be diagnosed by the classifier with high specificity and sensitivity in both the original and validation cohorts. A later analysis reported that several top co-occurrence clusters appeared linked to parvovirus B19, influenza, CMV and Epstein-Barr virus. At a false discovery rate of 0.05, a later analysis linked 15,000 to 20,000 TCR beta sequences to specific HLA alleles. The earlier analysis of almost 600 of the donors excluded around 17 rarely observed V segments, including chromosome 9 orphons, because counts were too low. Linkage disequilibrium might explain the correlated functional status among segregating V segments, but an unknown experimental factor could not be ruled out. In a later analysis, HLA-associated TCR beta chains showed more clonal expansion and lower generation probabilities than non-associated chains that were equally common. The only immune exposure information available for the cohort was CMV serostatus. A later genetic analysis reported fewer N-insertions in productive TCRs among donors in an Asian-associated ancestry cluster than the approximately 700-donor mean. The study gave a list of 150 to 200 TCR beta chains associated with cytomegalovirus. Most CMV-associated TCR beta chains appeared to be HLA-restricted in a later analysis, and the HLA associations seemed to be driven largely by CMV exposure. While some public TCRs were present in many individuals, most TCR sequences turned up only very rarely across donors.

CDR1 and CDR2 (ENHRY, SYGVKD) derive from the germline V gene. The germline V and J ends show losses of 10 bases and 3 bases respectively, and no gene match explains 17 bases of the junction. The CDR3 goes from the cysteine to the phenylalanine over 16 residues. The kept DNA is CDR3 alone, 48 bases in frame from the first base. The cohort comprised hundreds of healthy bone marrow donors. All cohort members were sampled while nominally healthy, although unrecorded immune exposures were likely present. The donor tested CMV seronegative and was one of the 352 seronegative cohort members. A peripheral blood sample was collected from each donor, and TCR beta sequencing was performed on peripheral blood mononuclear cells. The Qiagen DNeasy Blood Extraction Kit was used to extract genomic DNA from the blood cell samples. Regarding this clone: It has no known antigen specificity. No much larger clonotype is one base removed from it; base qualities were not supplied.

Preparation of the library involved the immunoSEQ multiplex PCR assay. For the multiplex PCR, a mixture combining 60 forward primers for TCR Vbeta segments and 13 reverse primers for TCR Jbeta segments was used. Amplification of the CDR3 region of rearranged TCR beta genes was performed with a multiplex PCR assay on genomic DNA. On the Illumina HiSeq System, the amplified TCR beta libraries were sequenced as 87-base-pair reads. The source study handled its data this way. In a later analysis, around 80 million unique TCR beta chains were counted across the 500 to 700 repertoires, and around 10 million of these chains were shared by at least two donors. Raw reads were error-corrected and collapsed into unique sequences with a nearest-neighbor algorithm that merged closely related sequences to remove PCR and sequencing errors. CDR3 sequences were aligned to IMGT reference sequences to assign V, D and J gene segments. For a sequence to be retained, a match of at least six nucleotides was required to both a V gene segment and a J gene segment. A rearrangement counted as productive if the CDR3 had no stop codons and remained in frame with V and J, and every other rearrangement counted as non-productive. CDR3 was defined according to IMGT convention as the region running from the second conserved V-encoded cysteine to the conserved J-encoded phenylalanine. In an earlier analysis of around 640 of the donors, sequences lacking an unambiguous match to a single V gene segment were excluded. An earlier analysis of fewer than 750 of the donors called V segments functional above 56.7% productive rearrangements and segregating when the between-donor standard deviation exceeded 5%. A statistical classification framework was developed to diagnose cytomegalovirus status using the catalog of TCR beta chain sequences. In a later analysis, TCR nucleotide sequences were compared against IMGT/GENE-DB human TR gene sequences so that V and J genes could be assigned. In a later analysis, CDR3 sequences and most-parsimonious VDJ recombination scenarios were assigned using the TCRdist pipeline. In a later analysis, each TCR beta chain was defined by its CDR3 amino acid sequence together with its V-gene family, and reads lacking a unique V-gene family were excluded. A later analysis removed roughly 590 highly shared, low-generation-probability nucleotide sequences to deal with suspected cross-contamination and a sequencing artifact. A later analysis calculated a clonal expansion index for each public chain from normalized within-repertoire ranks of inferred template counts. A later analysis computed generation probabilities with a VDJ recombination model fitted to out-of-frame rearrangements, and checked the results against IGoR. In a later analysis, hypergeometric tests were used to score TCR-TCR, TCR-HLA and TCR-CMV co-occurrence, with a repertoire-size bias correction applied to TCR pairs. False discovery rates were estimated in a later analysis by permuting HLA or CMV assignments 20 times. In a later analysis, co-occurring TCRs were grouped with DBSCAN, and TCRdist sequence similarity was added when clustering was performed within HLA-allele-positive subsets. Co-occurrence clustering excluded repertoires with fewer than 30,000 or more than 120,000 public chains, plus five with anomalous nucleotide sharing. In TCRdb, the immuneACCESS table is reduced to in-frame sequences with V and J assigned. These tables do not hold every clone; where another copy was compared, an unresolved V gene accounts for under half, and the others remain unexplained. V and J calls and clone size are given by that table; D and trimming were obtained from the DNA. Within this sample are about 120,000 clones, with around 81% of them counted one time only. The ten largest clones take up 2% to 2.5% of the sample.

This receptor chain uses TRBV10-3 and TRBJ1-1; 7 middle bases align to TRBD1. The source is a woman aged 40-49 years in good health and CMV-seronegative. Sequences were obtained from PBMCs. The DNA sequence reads TGTGCCACCAGCCTCAGGGGGGAAAGTAGGTACACTGAAGCTTTCTTT. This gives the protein CATSLRGESRYTEAFF.